What follows are 10 T cell receptor beta chains derived from one specimen sequenced in a study of human T cells and chemical hapten exposure. A single record per CDR3 protein comes from TCRdb applying MiXCR to the RACE reads. Counted here are about 110,000 distinct CDR3 sequences, 9.5% to 11% occurring once; the ten biggest clones make up under 4.5%. Time point defined: patch test 1, 2 weeks after DPC sensitization. Treatment reported: therapeutic diphenylcyclopropenone sensitization with weekly scalp DPC. The sample here was whole blood, taken in connection with sensitization to the hapten diphenylcyclopropenone (DPC). Every receptor here comes from a woman in her 40s with alopecia areata. Some clones in this sample may be carry-over from other donors' samples.

There are a few counts of this clonotype. The gene calls are TRBV5-1 and TRBJ2-3; D remains unclear. CDR1 and CDR2 (germline): SGHRS, YFSETQ. V was clipped by 3 bases and J by 0 bases, with 11 bases between them. This CDR3 spans 15 amino acids. CDR3 DNA: TGCGCCAGCAGCTCGACCCCGACTAGCACAGATACGCAGTATTTT. Protein product: CASSSTPTSTDTQYF.

This clonotype was seen more than once but under ten times. This chain joins TRBV14 and TRBJ1-1, with a tentative D call TRBD1 (6 bases). The CDR3 runs to 15 residues. The ends were cut back, 1 base at V and 10 bases at J, with 19 bases in the middle. Germline-derived CDR1 and CDR2 are SGHDN and FVKESK. The chain's CDR3 is CASSQVRDKPEGAFF. The CDR3 DNA sequence: TGTGCCAGCAGCCAAGTACGGGACAAACCTGAAGGAGCTTTCTTT.

This clonotype was observed a handful of times. The J gene is TRBJ1-4, the V gene TRBV4-3; weak D call: TRBD1 (5 bases). CDR3 length equals 16 residues. The V end was cut by 0 bases, the J end by 6 bases, with 14 bases between. The V gene's germline CDR1 is LGHNA and CDR2 YSLEER. The CDR3: CASSQEGGAAYEKLFF. The CDR3 DNA sequence: TGCGCCAGCAGCCAAGAAGGCGGGGCCGCCTATGAAAAACTGTTTTTT.

This clonotype appeared many times. The chain recombines TRBV28 with TRBJ1-1; D is uncertain. CDR3 length: 14 residues. CDR1 is MDHEN and CDR2 is SYDVKM in the germline V gene. Trimming stripped 3 bases from V and 1 base from J, with 9 bases between. The CDR3 loop is CASSFLQRNTEAFF. The CDR3 coding sequence is TGTGCCAGCAGTTTTTTACAGAGGAACACTGAAGCTTTCTTT. Combining the CDR3 with reference TRBV28 and TRBJ1-1 gives the whole variable domain DVKVTQSSRYLVKRTGEKVFLECVQDMDHENMFWYRQDPGLGLRLIYFSYDVKMKEKGDIPEGYSVSREKKERFSLILESASTNQTSMYLCASSFLQRNTEAFFGQGTRLTVV.

This clonotype was seen a handful of times. The V gene is TRBV4-3, the J gene TRBJ1-2, with 10 positions matching TRBD1. The junction had 0 bases not matched to a gene; V was cut back by 0 bases and J by 2 bases. There are 15 residues in the CDR3. CDR1 is LGHNA and CDR2 is YSLEER in the germline V gene. CDR3 residues: CASSQEGQGNYGYTF. CDR3 bases: TGCGCCAGCAGCCAAGAGGGACAGGGGAACTATGGCTACACCTTC.

The V and J genes are TRBV28 and TRBJ2-3; a possible D gene is TRBD1 (6 bases). Trimming shortened V by 2 bases and J by 11 bases, and 14 bases separated the two germline ends. Per germline, CDR1 MDHEN and CDR2 SYDVKM. The CDR3 is 13 residues long. The CDR3 reads CASSLGDMDRQYF. CDR3 nucleotide sequence: TGTGCCAGCAGTTTAGGGGACATGGACAGGCAGTATTTT. The variable domain in full, completed from reference TRBV28 and TRBJ2-3, reads DVKVTQSSRYLVKRTGEKVFLECVQDMDHENMFWYRQDPGLGLRLIYFSYDVKMKEKGDIPEGYSVSREKKERFSLILESASTNQTSMYLCASSLGDMDRQYFGPGTRLTVL.

This clonotype appeared a few times. The chain couples TRBV14 to TRBJ2-7; D is uncertain. The CDR3 totals 13 residues. Trimming took off 1 base at V and 3 bases at J, with 7 bases between the two ends. CDR1 and CDR2 from the germline V gene are SGHDN and FVKESK. CDR3 amino acids: CASSQVQNYEQYF. In DNA form, the CDR3 reads TGTGCCAGCAGCCAAGTTCAGAACTACGAGCAGTACTTC.

This clonotype is a singleton in its sample. The V gene is TRBV29-1, the J gene TRBJ1-4; D is perhaps TRBD1 (5 bases). CDR3 size: 13 residues. Germline V gives CDR1 SQVTM, CDR2 ANQGSEA. Trimming pared 6 bases from V and 6 bases from J, leaving 14 bases between. CDR3 residues: CSVPGPRDEKLFF. Written as DNA, the CDR3 is TGCAGCGTCCCGGGACCGCGGGATGAAAAACTGTTTTTT.

This clonotype was picked up a small number of times. This chain links TRBV2 with TRBJ2-7; no clear D. CDR3 length: 12 residues. Germline CDR1 reads SNHLY; CDR2 reads FYNNEI. V lost 1 base, J lost 6 bases, and 7 bases lay in between. For the CDR3, the DNA is TGTGCCAGCAGTGAAGGCTGGTCCGAGCAGTACTTC. This translates into CASSEGWSEQYF.

Ten or more counts support this clonotype. CDR3 sequence (DNA): TGTGCCAGCGCGGAGGCCGGTTATTCACCCCTCCACTTT. It encodes CASAEAGYSPLHF. V usage is TRBV19 and J usage is TRBJ1-6, with no clear D. CDR3 length equals 13 residues. With 9 bases removed from V and 8 bases from J, the gap between germline ends came to 14 bases. Germline assignment: CDR1 LNHDA and CDR2 SQIVND (reference sequence).